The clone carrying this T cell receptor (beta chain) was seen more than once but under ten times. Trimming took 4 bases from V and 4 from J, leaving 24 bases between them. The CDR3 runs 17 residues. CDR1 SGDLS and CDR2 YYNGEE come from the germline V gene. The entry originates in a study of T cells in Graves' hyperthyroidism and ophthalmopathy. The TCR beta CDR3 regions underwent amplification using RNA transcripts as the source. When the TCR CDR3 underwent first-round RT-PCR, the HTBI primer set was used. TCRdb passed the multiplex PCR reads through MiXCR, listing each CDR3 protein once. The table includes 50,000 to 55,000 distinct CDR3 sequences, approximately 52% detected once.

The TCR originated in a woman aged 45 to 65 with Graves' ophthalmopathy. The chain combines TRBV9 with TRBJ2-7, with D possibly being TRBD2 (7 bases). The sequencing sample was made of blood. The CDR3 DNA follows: TGTGCCAGCAGCCGGTCAGGTAACCGGGGGGCCCGATACGAGCAGTACTTC. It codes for CASSRSGNRGARYEQYF.